This note documents a single T cell receptor (beta chain) sequence. Its specific antigen is unknown. Qualities for individual bases were not recorded, and no much larger clone is one base off. Library construction relied on the immunoSEQ multiplex PCR assay. The immuneACCESS repertoire file appears here via TCRdb, limited to in-frame rearrangements. These files lack a portion of the clones; in checked studies, under half of the deficit traces to unresolved V genes, and the cause of the others is not known. The sample records about 65,000 clones, less than 95% of which are singletons. The ten biggest clones cover roughly 1.2% of the sample. This entry is derived from a study of control samples from healthy donors and cancer patients (TCRdb year 2020). Clipping removes 0 bases from V and 4 bases from J, with 12 as the unmatched junction base count. The germline V gene yields SGDLS for CDR1 and YYNGEE for CDR2. The CDR3 spans 18 residues, from the cysteine through the phenylalanine. Here the CDR3 DNA is all that survives: 54 bases in frame from base 1.

The specimen sequenced was PBMCs. This TCR was sampled from a woman aged 45-59 years with colorectal cancer. The chain is assembled from TRBV9 and TRBJ2-2, with 7 central nucleotides matching TRBD1. The CDR3 protein is CASSVAPLGQLGTGELFF. Here is the DNA: TGTGCCAGCAGCGTAGCCCCATTGGGACAGTTGGGCACCGGGGAGCTGTTTTTT.